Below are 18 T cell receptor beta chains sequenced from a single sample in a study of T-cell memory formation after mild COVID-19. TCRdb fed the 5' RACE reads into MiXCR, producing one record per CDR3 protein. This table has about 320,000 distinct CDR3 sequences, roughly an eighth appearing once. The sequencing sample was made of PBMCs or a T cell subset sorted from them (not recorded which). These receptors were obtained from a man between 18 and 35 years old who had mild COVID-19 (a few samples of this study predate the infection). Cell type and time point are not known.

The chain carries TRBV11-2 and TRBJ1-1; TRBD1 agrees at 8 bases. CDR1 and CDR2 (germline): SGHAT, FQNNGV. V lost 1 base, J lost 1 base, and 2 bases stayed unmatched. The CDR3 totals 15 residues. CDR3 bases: TGTGCCAGCAGCTTAGTACAGGGGGAGAACACTGAAGCTTTCTTT. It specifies CASSLVQGENTEAFF.

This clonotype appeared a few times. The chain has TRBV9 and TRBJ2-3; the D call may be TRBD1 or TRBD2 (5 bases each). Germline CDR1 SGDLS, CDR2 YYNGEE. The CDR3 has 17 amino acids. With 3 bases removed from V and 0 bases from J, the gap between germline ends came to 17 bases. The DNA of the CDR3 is TGTGCCAGCAGCGCCCGGCGAGGGGCCGTTAGCACAGATACGCAGTATTTT. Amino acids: CASSARRGAVSTDTQYF.

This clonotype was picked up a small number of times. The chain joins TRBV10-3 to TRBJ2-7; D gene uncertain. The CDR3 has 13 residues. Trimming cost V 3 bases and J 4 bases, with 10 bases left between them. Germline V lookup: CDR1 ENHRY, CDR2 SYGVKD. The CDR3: CAISDDEIYEQYF. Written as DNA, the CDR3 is TGTGCCATCAGTGATGACGAGATATACGAGCAGTACTTC.

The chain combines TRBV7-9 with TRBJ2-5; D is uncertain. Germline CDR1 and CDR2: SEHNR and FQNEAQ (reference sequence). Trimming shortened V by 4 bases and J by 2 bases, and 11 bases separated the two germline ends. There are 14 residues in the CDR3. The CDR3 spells CASSSLSQQETQYF. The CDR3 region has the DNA TGTGCCAGCAGCTCCCTGTCCCAACAAGAGACCCAGTACTTC. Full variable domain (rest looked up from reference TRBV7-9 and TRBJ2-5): DTGVSQNPRHKITKRGQNVTFRCDPISEHNRLYWYRQTLGQGPEFLTYFQNEAQLEKSRLLSDRFSAERPKGSFSTLEIQRTEQGDSAMYLCASSSLSQQETQYFGPGTRLLVL.

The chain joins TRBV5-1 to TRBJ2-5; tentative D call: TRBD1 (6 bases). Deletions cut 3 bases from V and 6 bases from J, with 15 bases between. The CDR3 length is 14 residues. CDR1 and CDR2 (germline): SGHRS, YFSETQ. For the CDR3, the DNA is TGCGCCAGCAGCTCCGACCTGGACAGAAAGACCCAGTACTTC. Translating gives CASSSDLDRKTQYF.

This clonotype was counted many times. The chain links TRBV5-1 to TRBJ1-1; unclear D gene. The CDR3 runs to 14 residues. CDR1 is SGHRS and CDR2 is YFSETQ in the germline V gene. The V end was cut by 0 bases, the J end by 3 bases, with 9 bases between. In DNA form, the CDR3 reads TGCGCCAGCAGCTTGGCCCGGGTGGACACTGAAGCTTTCTTT. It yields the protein CASSLARVDTEAFF.

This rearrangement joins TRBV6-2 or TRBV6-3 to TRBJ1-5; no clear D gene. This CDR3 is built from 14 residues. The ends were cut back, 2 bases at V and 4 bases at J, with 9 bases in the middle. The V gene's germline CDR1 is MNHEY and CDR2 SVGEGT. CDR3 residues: CASSYLPGNQPQHF. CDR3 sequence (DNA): TGTGCCAGCAGTTACCTTCCGGGGAATCAGCCCCAGCATTTT.

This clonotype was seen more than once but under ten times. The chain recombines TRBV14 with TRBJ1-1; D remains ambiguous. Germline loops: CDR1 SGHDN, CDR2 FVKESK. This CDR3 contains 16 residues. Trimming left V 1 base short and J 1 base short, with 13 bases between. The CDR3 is CASSQGSFQRNTEAFF. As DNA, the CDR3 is TGTGCCAGCAGCCAAGGGTCGTTTCAGCGGAACACTGAAGCTTTCTTT.

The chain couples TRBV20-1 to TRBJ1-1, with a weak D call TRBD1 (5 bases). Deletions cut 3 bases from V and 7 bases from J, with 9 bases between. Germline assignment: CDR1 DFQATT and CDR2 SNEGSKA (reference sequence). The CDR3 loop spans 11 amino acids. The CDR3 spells CSASRGGEAFF. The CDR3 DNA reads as TGCAGTGCTAGTCGGGGGGGTGAAGCTTTCTTT.

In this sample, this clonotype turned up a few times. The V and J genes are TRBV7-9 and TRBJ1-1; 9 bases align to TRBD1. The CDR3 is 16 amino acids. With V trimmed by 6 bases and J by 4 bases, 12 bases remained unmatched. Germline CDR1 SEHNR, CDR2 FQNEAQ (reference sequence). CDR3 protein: CASRYPGQGGGTEAFF. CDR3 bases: TGTGCCAGCAGGTATCCGGGACAGGGAGGGGGCACTGAAGCTTTCTTT.

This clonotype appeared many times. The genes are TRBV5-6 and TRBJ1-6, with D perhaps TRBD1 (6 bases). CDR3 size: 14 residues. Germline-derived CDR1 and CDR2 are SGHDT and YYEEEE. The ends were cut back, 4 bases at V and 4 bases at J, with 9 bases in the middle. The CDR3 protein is CASSLGQYNSPLHF. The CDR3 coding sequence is TGTGCCAGCAGCCTAGGACAGTATAATTCACCCCTCCACTTT.

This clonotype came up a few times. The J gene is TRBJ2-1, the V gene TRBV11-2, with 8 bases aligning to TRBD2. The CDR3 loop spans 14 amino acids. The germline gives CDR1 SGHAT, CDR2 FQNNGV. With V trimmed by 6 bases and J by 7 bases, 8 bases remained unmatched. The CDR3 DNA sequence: TGTGCCAGCAGTAGCGGGGCTGGATGGAATGAGCAGTTCTTC. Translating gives CASSSGAGWNEQFF.

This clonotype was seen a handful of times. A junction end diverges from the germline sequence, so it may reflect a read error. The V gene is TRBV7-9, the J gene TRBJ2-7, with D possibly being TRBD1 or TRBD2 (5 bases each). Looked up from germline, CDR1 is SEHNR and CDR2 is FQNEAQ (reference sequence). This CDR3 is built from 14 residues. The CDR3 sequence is CASSGGRGSYEQYF. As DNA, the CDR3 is TGTGCCAGCAGCGGGGGACGTGGGTCCTACGAGCAGTATTTC.

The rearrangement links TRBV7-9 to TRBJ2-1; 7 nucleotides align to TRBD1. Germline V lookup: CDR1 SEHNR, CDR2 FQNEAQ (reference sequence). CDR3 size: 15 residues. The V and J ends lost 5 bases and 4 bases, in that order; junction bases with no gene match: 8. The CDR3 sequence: CASSTYRGRYNEQFF. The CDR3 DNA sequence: TGTGCCAGCAGCACATACAGGGGAAGGTACAATGAGCAGTTCTTC.

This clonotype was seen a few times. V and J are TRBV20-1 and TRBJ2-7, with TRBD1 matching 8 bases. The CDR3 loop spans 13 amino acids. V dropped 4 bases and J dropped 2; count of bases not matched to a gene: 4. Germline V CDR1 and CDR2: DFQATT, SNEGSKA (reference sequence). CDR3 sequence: CSAKTGGPYEQYF. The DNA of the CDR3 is TGCAGTGCTAAAACAGGGGGTCCCTACGAGCAGTACTTC.

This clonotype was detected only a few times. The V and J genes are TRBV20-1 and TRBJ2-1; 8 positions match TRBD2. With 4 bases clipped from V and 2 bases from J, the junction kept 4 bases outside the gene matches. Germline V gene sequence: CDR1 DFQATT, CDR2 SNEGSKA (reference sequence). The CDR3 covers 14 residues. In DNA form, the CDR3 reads TGCAGTGCTAAGACCGGGGGGGCCTACAATGAGCAGTTCTTC. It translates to CSAKTGGAYNEQFF.

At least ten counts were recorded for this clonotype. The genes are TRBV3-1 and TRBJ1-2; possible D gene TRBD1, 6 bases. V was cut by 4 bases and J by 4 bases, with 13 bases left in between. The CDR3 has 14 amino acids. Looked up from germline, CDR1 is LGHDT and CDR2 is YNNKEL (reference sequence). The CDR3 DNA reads TGTGCCAGCAGCCCACAGGGTTCCCTCTATGGCTACACCTTC. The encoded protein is CASSPQGSLYGYTF.

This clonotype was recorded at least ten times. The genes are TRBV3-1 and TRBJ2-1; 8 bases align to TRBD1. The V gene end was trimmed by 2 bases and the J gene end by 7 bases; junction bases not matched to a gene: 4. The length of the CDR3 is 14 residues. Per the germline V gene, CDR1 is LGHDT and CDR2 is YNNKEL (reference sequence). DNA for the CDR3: TGTGCCAGCAGCCAAACAGGGGGATGGAATGAGCAGTTCTTC. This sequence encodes CASSQTGGWNEQFF.